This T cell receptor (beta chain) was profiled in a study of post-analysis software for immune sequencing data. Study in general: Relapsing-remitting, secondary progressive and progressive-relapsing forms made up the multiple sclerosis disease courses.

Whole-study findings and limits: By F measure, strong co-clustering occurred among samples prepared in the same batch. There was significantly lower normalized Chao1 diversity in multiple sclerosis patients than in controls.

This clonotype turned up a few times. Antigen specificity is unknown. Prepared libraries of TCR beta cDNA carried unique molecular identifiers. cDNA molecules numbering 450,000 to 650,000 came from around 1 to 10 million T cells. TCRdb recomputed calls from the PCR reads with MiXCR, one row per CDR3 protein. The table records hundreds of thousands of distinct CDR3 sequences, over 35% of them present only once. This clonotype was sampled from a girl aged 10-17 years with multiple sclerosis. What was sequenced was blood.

CDR3 DNA sequence: TGTGCCAGCAGCGAGACTATGTCTAGCGGAGCCTACGAGCAGTACTTC. This sequence encodes CASSETMSSGAYEQYF. The rearrangement links TRBV6-4 to TRBJ2-7, with 7 bases that match TRBD2. Trimming took 6 bases from V and 2 from J; bases not matched to a gene: 13. CDR3 length equals 16 residues. Germline values: CDR1 MRHNA, CDR2 SNTAGT.